The 19 T cell receptor beta chains below were found in one sample sequenced in a study of technical replicates of blood from several donors. Repertoires were generated with immunoSEQ multiplex PCR, while TCRdb's copy carries only in-frame clones and drops some. The data show tens of thousands of clones, around 94% seen once. Sequenced input: T cells isolated from PBMCs. These receptors originate from a human donor in good health.

There are a few counts of this clone. This chain joins TRBV21-1 and TRBJ1-1; TRBD1 was called by the table and not checked on the DNA. TRBV21-1 is flagged as a pseudogene. The CDR3 covers 18 residues. CDR3: CASSKGDRDRGSDTEAFF. The CDR3 DNA follows: TGTGCCAGCAGCAAAGGAGACCGGGACAGGGGATCGGACACTGAAGCTTTCTTT.

The V and J genes are TRBV28 and TRBJ2-1; 8 nucleotides align to TRBD2. CDR3 length equals 17 residues. In germline, CDR1 is MDHEN, CDR2 SYDVKM. J was trimmed by 0 bases and V by 6 bases; bases with no gene match: 10. The CDR3 DNA reads TGTGCCAGCAGCAGATCTCTAGCGGGCGTCTCCTACAATGAGCAGTTCTTC. Protein: CASSRSLAGVSYNEQFF.

The chain joins TRBV6-1 to TRBJ1-3; the match to TRBD1 covers 7 bases. Germline-derived CDR1 and CDR2 are MNHNS and SASEGT. This CDR3 has 15 residues. V was clipped by 6 bases and J by 0 bases; unmatched bases: 5. The CDR3 coding sequence is TGTGCCAGCAGCCCAGGGACAGCCTCTGGAAACACCATATATTTT. Amino acids: CASSPGTASGNTIYF.

The chain is built from TRBV19 and TRBJ2-7; the match to TRBD2 covers 11 bases. The V and J ends lost 3 bases and 7 bases, in that order; junction bases with no gene match: 5. The CDR3 loop spans 14 amino acids. Per germline, CDR1 LNHDA and CDR2 SQIVND (reference sequence). The CDR3 DNA follows: TGTGCCAGTAGTATTACTAGCGGGGGTAAAGAGCAGTACTTC. Protein: CASSITSGGKEQYF. Full variable domain (outside the CDR3, taken from reference TRBV19 and TRBJ2-7): DGGITQSPKYLFRKEGQNVTLSCEQNLNHDAMYWYRQDPGQGLRLIYYSQIVNDFQKGDIAEGYSVSREKKESFPLTVTSAQKNPTAFYLCASSITSGGKEQYFGPGTRLTVT.

This clone turned up a few times. The chain employs TRBV2 and TRBJ1-2, with D perhaps TRBD1 (5 bases). The CDR3 sequence is 15 residues long. The germline V gene has CDR1 SNHLY and CDR2 FYNNEI. Trimming pared 9 bases from V and 8 bases from J, leaving 25 bases between. CDR3 DNA sequence: TGTGCCAGGAGCCAACCCCAGGGTATAGGATTCGGCTACACCTTC. Translation: CARSQPQGIGFGYTF.

Note on this clone: Other DNA sequences from this sample encode an identical CDR3 as well. V and J are TRBV4-1 and TRBJ2-7, with 12 positions matching TRBD2. The V gene end was trimmed by 4 bases and the J gene end by 2 bases; junction bases not matched to a gene: 6. CDR3 size: 16 residues. Per the germline V gene, CDR1 is MGHRA and CDR2 is YSYEKL. For the CDR3, the DNA is TGCGCCAGCAGCCGACTAGCGGGGGTAACCACCTACGAGCAGTACTTC. Protein product: CASSRLAGVTTYEQYF.

This clone has a single count. The V call is TRBV6-5, the J call TRBJ1-4, with TRBD1 matching 9 bases. V lost 7 bases and J lost 3; bases outside the gene matches: 3. CDR3 length: 14 amino acids. CDR1 and CDR2 from the germline V gene are MNHEY and SVGAGI. The chain's CDR3 is CASKQGAPNEKLFF. As DNA, the CDR3 is TGTGCCAGCAAACAGGGGGCGCCTAATGAAAAACTGTTTTTT.

V and J are TRBV6-6 and TRBJ2-7; 9 positions agree with TRBD2. This CDR3 is 14 amino acids long. Trimming at V came to 11 bases and at J to 7 bases, leaving 15 bases not matched to a gene. The germline V gene has CDR1 MNHNY and CDR2 SVGAGI (reference sequence). CDR3 nucleotides: TGTGCCCGCCCTCCTGGCGGGAGGGGAGCGGAGCAGTACTTC. The encoded protein is CARPPGGRGAEQYF.

The chain links TRBV5-4 to TRBJ2-5, with TRBD2 identical over 12 bases. Trimming cost V 0 bases and J 3 bases; bases outside gene matches: 6. The CDR3 spans 17 residues. In germline, CDR1 is SGHNT, CDR2 YYREEE (reference sequence). The CDR3 DNA reads TGTGCCAGCAGCTTGGGACTAGCGGGAGTCGGGGAAGAGACCCAGTACTTC. It codes for CASSLGLAGVGEETQYF.

The rearrangement links TRBV7-9 to TRBJ1-5; TRBD1 matches 8 bases. V gave up 1 base and J gave up 3 bases; unmatched junction bases: 2. Looked up from germline, CDR1 is SEHNR and CDR2 is FQNEAQ (reference sequence). The CDR3 sequence is 15 residues long. The CDR3 reads CASSLGTGINQPQHF. The CDR3, as DNA: TGTGCCAGCAGCTTAGGGACAGGGATCAATCAGCCCCAGCATTTT.

The chain combines TRBV5-1 with TRBJ2-3; TRBD1 matches at 9 bases. The CDR3 is made up of 16 amino acids. CDR1 and CDR2 from the germline V gene are SGHRS and YFSETQ. V lost 1 base to trimming and J lost 0 bases; unmatched junction nucleotides: 3. The CDR3 DNA follows: TGCGCCAGCAGCTTGAGACAGGGGGGAAGCACAGATACGCAGTATTTT. Its translation is CASSLRQGGSTDTQYF.

The chain uses TRBV5-1 and TRBJ2-7; TRBD1 agrees at 9 bases. This CDR3 comprises 14 residues. Unmatched junction bases numbered 8, after V lost 7 bases and J lost 3 bases. The germline CDR1 and CDR2 sequences are SGHRS and YFSETQ. The CDR3 bases are TGCGCCAGCGCGAACCGGGACAGGGACTACGAGCAGTACTTC. This encodes CASANRDRDYEQYF.

The chain uses TRBV27 and TRBJ2-7; the D is unclear. Trimming took 5 bases from V and 3 from J, leaving 14 bases between them. Per the germline V gene, CDR1 is MNHEY and CDR2 is SMNVEV (reference sequence). This CDR3 is built from 14 residues. The CDR3 loop reads CASSLTRSSYEQYF. The CDR3 nucleotides are TGTGCCAGCAGTCTTACGCGAAGTAGCTACGAGCAGTACTTC.

This sequence joins TRBV10-3 and TRBJ2-2, with TRBD1 matching 7 bases. Trimming cost V 4 bases and J 0 bases; bases outside gene matches: 5. CDR1 and CDR2 from the germline V gene are ENHRY and SYGVKD. The CDR3 totals 16 residues. In nucleotides, the CDR3 is TGTGCCATCAGTGTGGGGACAGTCGCGAACACCGGGGAGCTGTTTTTT. Translation: CAISVGTVANTGELFF.

The gene calls are TRBV6-5 and TRBJ1-2; 11 bases agree with TRBD1. Per germline, CDR1 MNHEY and CDR2 SVGAGI. Trimming removed 8 bases from V and 8 bases from J; junction bases left unmatched: 4. The CDR3 is 12 amino acids. This CDR3 is CASSRTGGGYTF. CDR3 coding DNA: TGTGCCAGCTCCCGGACAGGGGGCGGCTACACCTTC.

The chain links TRBV30 to TRBJ2-3; 8 bases are shared with TRBD2. V lost 6 bases and J lost 1; bases outside the gene matches: 6. This CDR3 is 14 amino acids long. The V gene's germline CDR1 is GTSNPN and CDR2 SVGIG (reference sequence). The CDR3 coding sequence is TGTGCCTGCACGGGGGGGCCGGGCACAGATACGCAGTATTTT. This codes for CACTGGPGTDTQYF. The full variable domain, rest sourced from reference TRBV30 and TRBJ2-3, is SQTIHQWPATLVQPVGSPLSLECTVEGTSNPNLYWYRQAAGRGLQLLFYSVGIGQISSEVPQNLSASRPQDRQFILSSKKLLLSDSGFYLCACTGGPGTDTQYFGPGTRLTVL.

The chain is built from TRBV27 and TRBJ2-3; 12 nucleotides agree with TRBD2. CDR3 length: 16 amino acids. After removal of 5 bases from V and 7 bases from J, the junction contained 10 bases not matched to a gene. Germline V gene lookup returns CDR1 MNHEY and CDR2 SMNVEV (reference sequence). CDR3 residues: CASSAILAGGQNTQYF. CDR3 nucleotides: TGTGCCAGCAGTGCCATACTAGCGGGGGGCCAGAATACGCAGTATTTT.

CDR3 loop: CASSELGSGANVLTF. CDR3 sequence (DNA): TGTGCCAGCAGCGAACTCGGCTCTGGGGCCAACGTCCTGACTTTC. The chain couples TRBV6-6 to TRBJ2-6; D not resolved. Germline CDR1 MNHNY, CDR2 SVGAGI (reference sequence). Trimming pared 6 bases from V and 0 bases from J, leaving 9 bases between. The CDR3 is 15 residues long.

The chain uses TRBV6-1 and TRBJ2-3, with 8 positions matching TRBD2. The CDR3 has 15 residues. The V gene's germline CDR1 is MNHNS and CDR2 SASEGT. Unmatched junction bases numbered 3, after V lost 3 bases and J lost 1 base. The CDR3 coding sequence is TGTGCCAGCAGTGAGAAAGCGGGGGGCACAGATACGCAGTATTTT. This encodes CASSEKAGGTDTQYF.